The T cell receptor (beta chain) under discussion was sequenced for a study of spatial heterogeneity in lung cancer. J was trimmed by 0 bases and V by 7 bases; bases with no gene match: 9. Germline CDR1 is LNHDA and CDR2 is SQIVND (reference sequence). The CDR3 contains 17 residues. MiXCR, applied by TCRdb to the 5' RACE reads, yields one record per CDR3 protein. The profile shows over 50,000 distinct CDR3 sequences, around 8.2% of them singletons. Described time point: sample taken at primary tumor resection. Unsorted whole RNA samples from tumor, nontumor lung or frozen PBMC were sequenced. This chain joins TRBV19 and TRBJ1-3; 10 positions match TRBD1. The clonotype originates from a female donor with early-stage non-small cell lung cancer. Sequenced here: PBMCs, sampled at surgery. The CDR3: CASTVTGGLLSGNTIYF. CDR3 nucleotide sequence: TGTGCCAGTACCGTGACAGGGGGCCTTCTCTCTGGAAACACCATATATTTT. The whole variable domain, remainder taken from reference TRBV19 and TRBJ1-3, is DGGITQSPKYLFRKEGQNVTLSCEQNLNHDAMYWYRQDPGQGLRLIYYSQIVNDFQKGDIAEGYSVSREKKESFPLTVTSAQKNPTAFYLCASTVTGGLLSGNTIYFGEGSWLTVV.